The T cell receptor (beta chain) described here comes from a study of OX40 agonist ivuxolimab in advanced cancers. Study-wide context: Partial response was recorded in three patients: one hepatocellular carcinoma and two cutaneous melanoma cases. Findings of the study overall: The CD4+ and CD8+ T cells in the blood had expanded clonally by week 6 at 0.1 to 3.0 mg/kg.

Comments on this clone: Its antigen is currently unknown.

This table comes from immunoSEQ multiplex PCR, and its TCRdb copy is limited to in-frame clones, with some not included. The sample carries some 98,000 clones, around 86% recorded once. V lost 0 bases, J lost 6 bases, and 7 bases stayed unmatched. Germline values: CDR1 SGDLS, CDR2 YYNGEE. This CDR3 region has 16 residues. The J gene is TRBJ2-2, the V gene TRBV9; 8 bases agree with TRBD1. The clonotype was recovered from an adult with an advanced solid tumor such as melanoma, head and neck, liver or kidney cancer. The source was CD4+ or CD8+ T cells sorted from blood, collected in a trial of the OX40 agonist ivuxolimab. The CDR3 DNA is TGTGCCAGCAGCGTAGTCAGGGGGCCCTTCTCCGGGGAGCTGTTTTTT. Encoded protein: CASSVVRGPFSGELFF.